This TCR beta chain was obtained from a study of T-cell memory formation after mild COVID-19. About the study: TCR clusters were mostly donor specific. Study outcomes and limitations: The study found balanced CD4/CD8 in clones contracting day 15 to 85 and a CD4+ lean in later expanders. Contracting CD8+ clones were enriched in EMRA, CD4+ mainly in CM and EM.

Sample barcodes and UMIs were carried by the TCR alpha and TCR beta cDNA libraries that 5'RACE generated with constant-segment primers. TCRdb processed the 5' RACE reads anew with MiXCR; each CDR3 protein has one entry. The sample has roughly 600,000 distinct CDR3 sequences; 15% to 20% are singletons. Regarding this clonotype: Its antigen is undetermined.

Germline loops: CDR1 DFQATT, CDR2 SNEGSKA (reference sequence). Trimming took 6 bases from V and 0 from J, leaving 21 bases between them. The CDR3 consists of 17 residues. The receptor's source is an adult woman who had mild COVID-19 (a few samples of this study predate the infection). Cell type and time point are not known. Source material: PBMCs or a T cell subset sorted from them (not recorded which). The rearrangement joins TRBV20-1 to TRBJ1-3; no clear D. This chain's CDR3 is CSAAEGEPIVSGNTIYF. DNA for the CDR3: TGCAGTGCCGCGGAGGGCGAACCCATCGTCTCTGGAAACACCATATATTTT.